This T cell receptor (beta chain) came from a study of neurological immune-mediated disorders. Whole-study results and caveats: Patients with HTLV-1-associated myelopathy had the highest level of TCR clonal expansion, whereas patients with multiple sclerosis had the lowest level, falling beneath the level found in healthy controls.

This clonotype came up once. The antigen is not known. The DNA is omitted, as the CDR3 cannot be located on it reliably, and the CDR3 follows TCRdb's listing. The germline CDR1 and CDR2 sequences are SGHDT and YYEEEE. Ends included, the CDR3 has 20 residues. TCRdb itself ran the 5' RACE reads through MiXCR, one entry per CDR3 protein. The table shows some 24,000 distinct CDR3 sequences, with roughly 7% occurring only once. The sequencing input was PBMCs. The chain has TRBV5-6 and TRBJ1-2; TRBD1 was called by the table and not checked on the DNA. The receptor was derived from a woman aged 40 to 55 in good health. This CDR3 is CASSFYICSATMDRLGGYTF.